Below, 5 T cell receptor beta chains from the same sample are listed, as sequenced in a study of T cells in Graves' hyperthyroidism and ophthalmopathy. There were TCR beta CDR3 regions amplified from RNA transcripts. The TCR CDR3 first-round RT-PCR relied on the HTBI primer set. A single record per CDR3 protein comes from TCRdb applying MiXCR to the multiplex PCR reads. The sample contains under 400,000 distinct CDR3 sequences, 15% to 20% of which appear only once. What was sequenced was blood. All receptors come from a woman in her thirties or forties with Graves' ophthalmopathy.

This clonotype was recorded many times. V gene TRBV7-9 combines with J gene TRBJ1-2; a weak D match, TRBD1 (5 bases). The CDR3 is 15 residues long. Germline V gives CDR1 SEHNR, CDR2 FQNEAQ (reference sequence). V gave up 5 bases and J gave up 6 bases, with 19 bases separating them. CDR3: CASSPTSRLGDGYTF. The CDR3 nucleotides are TGTGCCAGCAGCCCAACTTCGAGGTTGGGGGATGGCTACACCTTC.

Of note for this clonotype: Given a much more abundant clone one base away, this may be a read error. The V call is TRBV15, the J call TRBJ1-2; D call uncertain. Trimming cost V 7 bases and J 3 bases, with 15 bases left between them. From germline, CDR1 is LNHNV and CDR2 YYDKDF (reference sequence). The CDR3 spans 14 residues. Written as DNA, the CDR3 is TGTGCCACCATCATTGGGAAATTTGACTATGGCTACACCTTC. This codes for CATIIGKFDYGYTF.

There are many counts of this clonotype. The genes are TRBV28 and TRBJ2-2; D remains unclear. The CDR3 extends over 14 amino acids. The V gene lost 5 bases and the J gene lost 6 bases, with 13 bases spanning the gap. CDR1 and CDR2 from the germline V gene are MDHEN and SYDVKM. The CDR3 loop reads CASSLLRGSGELFF. CDR3 DNA sequence: TGTGCCAGCAGTCTATTGCGCGGTTCCGGGGAGCTGTTTTTT.

This clonotype was detected many times. The chain recombines TRBV28 with TRBJ2-7; weak D call: TRBD2 (6 bases). Germline V gene lookup returns CDR1 MDHEN and CDR2 SYDVKM. The CDR3 sequence is 16 residues long. The V and J ends lost 4 bases and 4 bases respectively, with 20 bases between them. The CDR3 region has the DNA TGTGCCAGCAGTTCCGTTGGGGGGACTGATGGGTACGAGCAGTACTTC. Translation gives CASSSVGGTDGYEQYF.

The chain links TRBV6-1 to TRBJ1-1; D is ambiguous. V was cut by 7 bases and J by 11 bases, with 5 bases left in between. The germline V gene encodes CDR1 MNHNS and CDR2 SASEGT. The CDR3 is made up of 8 amino acids. Here the CDR3 DNA reads TGTGCCAGCAACGGGGCTTTCTTT. It translates to CASNGAFF.